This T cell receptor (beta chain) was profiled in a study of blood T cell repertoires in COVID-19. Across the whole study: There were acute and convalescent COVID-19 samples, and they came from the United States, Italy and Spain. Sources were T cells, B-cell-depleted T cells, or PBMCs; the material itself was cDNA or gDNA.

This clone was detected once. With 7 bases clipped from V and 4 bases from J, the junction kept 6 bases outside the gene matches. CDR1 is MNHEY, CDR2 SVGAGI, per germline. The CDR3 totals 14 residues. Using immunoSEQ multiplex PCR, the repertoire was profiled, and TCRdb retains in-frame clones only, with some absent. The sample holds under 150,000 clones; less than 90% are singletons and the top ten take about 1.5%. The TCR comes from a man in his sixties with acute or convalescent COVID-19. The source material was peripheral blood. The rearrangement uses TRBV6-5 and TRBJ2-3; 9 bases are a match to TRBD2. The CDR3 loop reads CASITGLASDTQYF. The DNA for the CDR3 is TGTGCCAGCATTACCGGACTAGCGTCAGATACGCAGTATTTT.